Presented here are 23 T cell receptor beta chains from one specimen sequenced in a study of blood T cell repertoires in COVID-19. Here immunoSEQ multiplex PCR was the method, and the copy in TCRdb shows in-frame clones only, minus some. The sample contains some 140,000 clones, roughly 84% of which appear only once. The sequencing sample was made of peripheral blood. The source of these receptors is a woman aged 55-75 years with COVID-19, enrolled during active disease.

The rearrangement joins TRBV6-5 to TRBJ1-4; no firm D call. Between the trimmed V and J ends, which lost 10 bases and 2 bases, there was a span of 14 bases. Germline-derived CDR1 and CDR2 are MNHEY and SVGAGI. The CDR3 is made up of 14 amino acids. DNA for the CDR3: TGTGCCACCTCCGATACGGGGACTAATGAAAAACTGTTTTTT. This codes for CATSDTGTNEKLFF.

The DNA for the CDR3 is TGTGCCTGGAGTTCTGGTGACAGGGGACGGACTGAAGCTTTCTTT. This translates into CAWSSGDRGRTEAFF. This rearrangement joins TRBV30 to TRBJ1-1, with 8 bases matching TRBD1. The CDR3 runs to 15 residues. Germline CDR1 GTSNPN, CDR2 SVGIG (reference sequence). V lost 2 bases, J lost 5 bases, and 10 bases stayed unmatched.

The V gene is TRBV30, the J gene TRBJ2-7, with 7 bases identical to TRBD2. V was pared by 0 bases and J by 2 bases, with 4 bases of the junction left unmatched. Germline lookup yields CDR1 GTSNPN and CDR2 SVGIG (reference sequence). This CDR3 comprises 14 residues. DNA for the CDR3: TGTGCCTGGAGTGTGGGAGGGGTAACCTACGAGCAGTACGTC. This translates into CAWSVGGVTYEQYV.

This sequence joins TRBV11-2 and TRBJ1-2, with 9 bases matching TRBD1. The CDR3 has 14 amino acids. The V and J ends lost 6 bases and 2 bases, in that order; junction bases with no gene match: 4. Germline V lookup: CDR1 SGHAT, CDR2 FQNNGV. CDR3 DNA: TGTGCCAGCAGACCAGGACAGGGGAACTATGGCTACACCTTC. Its translation: CASRPGQGNYGYTF.

V usage is TRBV6-5 and J usage is TRBJ1-2, with 9 bases matching TRBD1. The CDR3 contains 13 residues. The V gene's germline CDR1 is MNHEY and CDR2 SVGAGI. V shed 9 bases, J shed 7 bases, and the junction held 9 bases outside the gene matches. The CDR3 nucleotides read TGTGCCAGTAGAGGGACAGGGAGTGGTGGCTACACCTTC. It encodes CASRGTGSGGYTF.

This sequence joins TRBV6-2 or TRBV6-3 and TRBJ1-5; D not resolved. Germline V gene sequence: CDR1 MNHEY, CDR2 SVGEGT. Trimming took off 5 bases at V and 4 bases at J, with 18 bases between the two ends. This CDR3 region has 16 residues. The CDR3 region is CASSNPTLNWNQPQHF. In nucleotides, the CDR3 is TGTGCCAGCAGTAATCCCACCCTAAACTGGAATCAGCCCCAGCATTTT.

V usage is TRBV3-1 (or the pseudogene TRBV3-2) and J usage is TRBJ2-3, with D perhaps matching TRBD2 (6 bases). CDR3 length: 14 residues. Trimming took off 4 bases at V and 11 bases at J, with 19 bases between the two ends. Germline loops: CDR1 LGHDT, CDR2 YNNKEL (reference sequence). The CDR3 sequence: CASSPLGVAGRQYF. The CDR3 DNA sequence: TGTGCCAGCAGCCCTCTAGGGGTGGCGGGAAGGCAGTATTTT.

The chain joins TRBV7-2 to TRBJ1-1, with D possibly being TRBD1 (5 bases). The CDR3 runs to 14 residues. V shed 1 base and J shed 10 bases, with 16 bases lying between them. CDR1 and CDR2 (germline): SGHTA, FQGNSA. The CDR3 nucleotides are TGTGCCAGCAGCTTAGAATCAGGGTCGGGCGGAGCTTTCTTT. It encodes CASSLESGSGGAFF. Drawing the rest from reference TRBV7-2 and TRBJ1-1, the complete variable domain is GAGVSQSPSNKVTEKGKDVELRCDPISGHTALYWYRQSLGQGLEFLIYFQGNSAPDKSGLPSDRFSAERTGGSVSTLTIQRTQQEDSAVYLCASSLESGSGGAFFGQGTRLTVV.

This clone was counted between two and nine times. The chain combines TRBV7-6 with TRBJ2-1; 9 bases agree with TRBD2. The V segment lost 2 bases and the J segment 9 bases; nucleotides outside the gene matches: 8. Germline V gene sequence: CDR1 SGHVS, CDR2 FNYEAQ. The CDR3 covers 15 residues. CDR3 residues: CASSLSAGGPFEQFF. CDR3 coding DNA: TGTGCCAGCAGCTTAAGCGCGGGAGGGCCCTTTGAGCAGTTCTTC.

This rearrangement joins TRBV12-5 to TRBJ1-1; possible D gene TRBD1, 5 bases. CDR1 and CDR2 from the germline V gene are LGHNT and FRNRAP. CDR3 length equals 17 residues. Trimming removed 5 bases from V and 0 bases from J, with 19 bases in between. The CDR3 coding sequence is TGTGCTAGTGGTGTATACCATCCACAGGCCCTGAACACTGAAGCTTTCTTT. Amino acids: CASGVYHPQALNTEAFF.

The chain links TRBV6-6 to TRBJ1-2, with D hard to call. V shed 11 bases and J shed 0 bases, with 13 bases lying between them. The CDR3 spans 13 residues. In germline, CDR1 is MNHNY, CDR2 SVGAGI (reference sequence). The CDR3 sequence: CAGRSTANYGYTF. The DNA for the CDR3 is TGTGCCGGGCGATCGACCGCTAACTATGGCTACACCTTC.

On this clone: Germline is not matched at one junction end, which may reflect a read error. The chain couples TRBV5-6 to TRBJ1-1; tentatively, D is TRBD1 (6 bases). The CDR3 extends over 12 amino acids. Germline V gene lookup returns CDR1 SGHDT and CDR2 YYEEEE. CDR3 nucleotide sequence: TGTGCCAGCAGCTCCTCCAGGGGCCGCTGGCTCTTT. It specifies CASSSSRGRWLF.

The rearrangement links TRBV19 to TRBJ2-3; the match to TRBD1 covers 8 bases. CDR3 length: 15 amino acids. Trimming at V came to 7 bases and at J to 2 bases, leaving 8 bases not matched to a gene. Per germline, CDR1 LNHDA and CDR2 SQIVND (reference sequence). CDR3 amino acids: CASTSTGGITDTQYF. In DNA, the CDR3 is TGTGCCAGTACTTCTACAGGGGGGATCACAGATACGCAGTATTTT.

The chain has TRBV9 and TRBJ1-1; 8 nucleotides align to TRBD1. The CDR3 totals 14 residues. CDR1 is SGDLS and CDR2 is YYNGEE in the germline V gene. Losses at the gene ends were 4 bases for V and 3 bases for J; bases not matched to a gene: 5. CDR3 residues: CASSFRDRHTEAFF. In DNA, the CDR3 is TGTGCCAGCAGCTTCCGGGACAGGCACACTGAAGCTTTCTTT.

The CDR3 reads CASSPHRGRETQYF. The CDR3 coding sequence is TGTGCCAGCAGCCCACACAGGGGGCGAGAGACCCAGTACTTC. The rearrangement uses TRBV7-2 and TRBJ2-5; 9 bases are a match to TRBD1. The CDR3 runs 14 residues. J gave up 4 bases and V 5 bases, and 5 bases lay outside the gene matches. Germline V gene sequence: CDR1 SGHTA, CDR2 FQGNSA.

The rearrangement links TRBV10-1 to TRBJ2-2, with D perhaps matching TRBD2 (5 bases). Germline CDR1 WNHNN, CDR2 SYGVQD (reference sequence). V lost 3 bases to trimming and J lost 5 bases, with 13 bases between them. The CDR3 consists of 15 residues. CDR3 bases: TGCGCCAGCAGTGAAGAGGGTCTGATGACCGGGGAGCTGTTTTTT. This gives the protein CASSEEGLMTGELFF.

This chain uses TRBV5-3 with TRBJ2-5, with D tentatively TRBD1 (6 bases). TRBV5-3 is known as an ORF, though its function is uncertain. The V gene lost 3 bases and the J gene lost 4 bases, with 25 bases spanning the gap. The CDR3 is made up of 18 amino acids. CDR3: CARSCVEQGLSWGETQYF. DNA for the CDR3: TGTGCCAGAAGCTGTGTGGAGCAGGGGCTATCTTGGGGAGAGACCCAGTACTTC.

This chain links TRBV11-2 with TRBJ1-2; 9 bases match TRBD1. Germline V gene sequence: CDR1 SGHAT, CDR2 FQNNGV. Trimming at V came to 5 bases and at J to 2 bases, leaving 6 bases not matched to a gene. This CDR3 region has 15 residues. The CDR3 protein is CASSLGQGLNYGYTF. The DNA of the CDR3 is TGTGCCAGCAGCCTAGGACAGGGGTTAAACTATGGCTACACCTTC. Based on the CDR3 plus reference TRBV11-2 and TRBJ1-2, the full variable domain is EAGVAQSPRYKIIEKRQSVAFWCNPISGHATLYWYQQILGQGPKLLIQFQNNGVVDDSQLPKDRFSAERLKGVDSTLKIQPAKLEDSAVYLCASSLGQGLNYGYTFGSGTRLTVV.

The chain couples TRBV12-3 or TRBV12-4 to TRBJ1-1; D unclear. The CDR3 has 11 amino acids. V lost 6 bases, J lost 3 bases, and 5 bases lay in between. The chain's CDR3 is CASRSDTEAFF. For the CDR3, the DNA is TGTGCCAGCAGGTCGGACACTGAAGCTTTCTTT.

This clone was seen a single time. The CDR3 is CASSLGNLNTEAFF. The CDR3, as DNA: TGTGCCAGCAGTCTCGGGAATCTGAACACTGAAGCTTTCTTT. The chain employs TRBV27 and TRBJ1-1; D is uncertain. Trimming shortened V by 5 bases and J by 0 bases, and 10 bases separated the two germline ends. In germline, CDR1 is MNHEY, CDR2 SMNVEV (reference sequence). CDR3 length: 14 amino acids.

The chain is built from TRBV6-5 and TRBJ1-5; 7 nucleotides align to TRBD1. J lost 5 bases, V lost 6 bases, and 7 bases had no gene match. Germline assignment: CDR1 MNHEY and CDR2 SVGAGI. The CDR3 is 14 amino acids. CDR3 coding DNA: TGTGCCAGCAGCATGGGGACAGAGCATCAGCCCCAGCATTTT. This encodes CASSMGTEHQPQHF.

CDR3 bases: TGTGCCAGCAGCTTGCCAGGGGCATCCTACAATGAGCAGTTCTTC. Residues: CASSLPGASYNEQFF. V usage is TRBV5-4 and J usage is TRBJ2-1; tentatively, D is TRBD1 (6 bases). CDR1 is SGHNT and CDR2 is YYREEE in the germline V gene (reference sequence). The V end lost 1 base, the J end lost 1 base, and 9 bases lay between the germline ends. There are 15 residues in the CDR3. Supplemented by reference TRBV5-4 and TRBJ2-1, the full variable domain reads ETGVTQSPTHLIKTRGQQVTLRCSSQSGHNTVSWYQQALGQGPQFIFQYYREEENGRGNFPPRFSGLQFPNYSSELNVNALELDDSALYLCASSLPGASYNEQFFGPGTRLTVL.

The chain couples TRBV11-3 to TRBJ2-5; the D is unclear. V shed 1 base and J shed 7 bases, with 10 bases lying between them. Germline CDR1 and CDR2: SGHNT and YENEEA. The CDR3 sequence is 13 residues long. The CDR3 DNA reads TGTGCCAGCAGCTTAGTCAGATTTGGGACCCAGTACTTC. It translates to CASSLVRFGTQYF.